The clone carrying this T cell receptor beta chain was observed once. Antigen: not known. The data were produced by immunoSEQ multiplex PCR, yet TCRdb's version contains in-frame clones alone and is incomplete. The sample records under 100,000 clones, 87% being singletons. This sample was included in a study of siplizumab effects on memory and regulatory T cells. Findings of the study overall: The study found naive T cells seemingly more diverse than memory cells and seemingly major alloresponse contributors.

The CDR3 totals 15 residues. Deletions cut 5 bases from V and 5 bases from J, with 18 bases between. CDR1 SGHTA and CDR2 FQGTGA come from the germline V gene. This receptor was taken from a human donor in good health. The V gene is TRBV7-3, the J gene TRBJ2-5, with D possibly called TRBD1 or TRBD2 (6 bases each). Input material: Tregs sorted from blood. CDR3 DNA sequence: TGTGCCAGCAGCCCGGGGCCGGGGGCGAGGGAGACCCAGTACTTC. It is translated as CASSPGPGARETQYF.